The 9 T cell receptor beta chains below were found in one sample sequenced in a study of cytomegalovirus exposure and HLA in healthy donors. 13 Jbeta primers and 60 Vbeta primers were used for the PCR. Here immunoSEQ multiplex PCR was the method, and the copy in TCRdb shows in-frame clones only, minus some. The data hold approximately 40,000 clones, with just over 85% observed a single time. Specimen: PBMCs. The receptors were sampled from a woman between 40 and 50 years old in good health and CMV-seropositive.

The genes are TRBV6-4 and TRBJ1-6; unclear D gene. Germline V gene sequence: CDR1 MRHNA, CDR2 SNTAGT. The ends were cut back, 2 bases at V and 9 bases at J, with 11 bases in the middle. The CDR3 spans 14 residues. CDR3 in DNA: TGTGCCAGCAGTGACGCAGGATTCGCTTCACCCCTCCACTTT. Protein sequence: CASSDAGFASPLHF.

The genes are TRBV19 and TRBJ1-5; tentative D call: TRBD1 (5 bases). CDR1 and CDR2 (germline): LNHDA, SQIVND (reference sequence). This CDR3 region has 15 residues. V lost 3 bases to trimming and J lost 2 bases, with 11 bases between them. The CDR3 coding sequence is TGTGCCAGTAGTATCCAGGGAGGGGGCAATCAGCCCCAGCATTTT. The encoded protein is CASSIQGGGNQPQHF.

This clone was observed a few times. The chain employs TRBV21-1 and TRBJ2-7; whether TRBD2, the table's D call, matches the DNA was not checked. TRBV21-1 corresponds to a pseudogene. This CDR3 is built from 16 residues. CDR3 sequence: CASSKQRTSGSYEQYF. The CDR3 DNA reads TGTGCCAGCAGCAAACAGCGGACTAGCGGTTCCTACGAGCAGTACTTC.

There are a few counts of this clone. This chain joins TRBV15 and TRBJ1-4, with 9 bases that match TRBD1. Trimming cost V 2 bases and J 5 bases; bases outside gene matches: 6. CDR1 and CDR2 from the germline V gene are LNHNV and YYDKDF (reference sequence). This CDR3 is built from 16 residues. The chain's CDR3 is CATSRKTGTGNEKLFF. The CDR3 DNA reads TGTGCCACCAGCAGAAAAACCGGGACAGGGAATGAAAAACTGTTTTTT.

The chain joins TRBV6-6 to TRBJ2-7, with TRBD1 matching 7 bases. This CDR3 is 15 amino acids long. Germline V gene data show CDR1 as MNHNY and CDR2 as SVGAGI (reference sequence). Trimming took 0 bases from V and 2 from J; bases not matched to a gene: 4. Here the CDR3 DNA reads TGTGCCAGCAGTTACTCGATGGGACAGACCTACGAGCAGTACTTC. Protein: CASSYSMGQTYEQYF.

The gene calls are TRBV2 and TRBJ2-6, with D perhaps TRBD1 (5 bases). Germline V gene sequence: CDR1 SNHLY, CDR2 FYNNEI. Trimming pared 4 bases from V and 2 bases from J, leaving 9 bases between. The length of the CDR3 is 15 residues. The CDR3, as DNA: TGTGCCAGCAGTGCCCAGGGTGCTGGGGCCAACGTCCTGACTTTC. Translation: CASSAQGAGANVLTF.

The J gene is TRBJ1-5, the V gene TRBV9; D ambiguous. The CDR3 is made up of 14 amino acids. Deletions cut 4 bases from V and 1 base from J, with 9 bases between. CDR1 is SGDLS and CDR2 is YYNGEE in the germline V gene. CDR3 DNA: TGTGCCAGCAGCCCCCTCCAGAGCAATCAGCCCCAGCATTTT. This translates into CASSPLQSNQPQHF.

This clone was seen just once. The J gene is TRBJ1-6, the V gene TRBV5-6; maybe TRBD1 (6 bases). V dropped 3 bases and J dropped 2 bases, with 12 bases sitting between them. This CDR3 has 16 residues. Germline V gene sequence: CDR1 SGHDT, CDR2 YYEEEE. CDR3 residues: CASSSNRETYNSPLHF. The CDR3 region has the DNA TGTGCCAGCAGCTCGAACAGGGAAACCTATAATTCACCCCTCCACTTT.

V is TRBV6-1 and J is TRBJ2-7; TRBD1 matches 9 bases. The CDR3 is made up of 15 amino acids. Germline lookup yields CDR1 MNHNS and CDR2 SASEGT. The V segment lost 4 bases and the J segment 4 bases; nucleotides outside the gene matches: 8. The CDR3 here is CASSVYRDRVYEQYF. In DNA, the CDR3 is TGTGCCAGCAGTGTGTACCGGGACAGGGTGTACGAGCAGTACTTC.